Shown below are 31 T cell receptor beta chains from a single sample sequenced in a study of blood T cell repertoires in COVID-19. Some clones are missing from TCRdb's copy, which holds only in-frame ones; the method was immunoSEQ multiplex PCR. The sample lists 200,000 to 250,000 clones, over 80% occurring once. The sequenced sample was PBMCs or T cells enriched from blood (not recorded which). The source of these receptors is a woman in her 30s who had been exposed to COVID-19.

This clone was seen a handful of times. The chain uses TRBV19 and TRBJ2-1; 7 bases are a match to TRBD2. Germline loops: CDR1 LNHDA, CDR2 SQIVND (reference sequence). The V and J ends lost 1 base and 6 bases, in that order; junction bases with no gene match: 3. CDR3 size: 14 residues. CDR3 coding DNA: TGTGCCAGTAGTATAGCGGGAGGCTCCAATGAGCAGTTCTTC. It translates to CASSIAGGSNEQFF.

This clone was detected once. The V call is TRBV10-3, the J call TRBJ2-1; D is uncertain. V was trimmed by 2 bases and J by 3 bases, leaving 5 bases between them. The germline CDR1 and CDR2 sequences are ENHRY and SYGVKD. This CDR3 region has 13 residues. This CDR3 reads CAISEHSYNEQFF. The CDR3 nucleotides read TGTGCCATCAGTGAGCACAGCTACAATGAGCAGTTCTTC.

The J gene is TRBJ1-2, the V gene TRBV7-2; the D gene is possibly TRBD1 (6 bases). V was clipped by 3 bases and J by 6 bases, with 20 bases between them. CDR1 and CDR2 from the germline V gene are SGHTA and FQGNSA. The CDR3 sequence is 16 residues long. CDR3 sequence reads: CASSFGVQGGNNGYTF. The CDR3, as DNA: TGTGCCAGCAGCTTCGGAGTACAGGGTGGAAATAATGGCTACACCTTC.

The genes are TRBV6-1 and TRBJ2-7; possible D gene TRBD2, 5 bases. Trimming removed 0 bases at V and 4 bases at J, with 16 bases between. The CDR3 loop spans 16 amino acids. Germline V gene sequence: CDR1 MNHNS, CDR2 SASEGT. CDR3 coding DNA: TGTGCCAGCAGTGAAGCGCTTAGAGGGTTCTATTACGAGCAGTACTTC. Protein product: CASSEALRGFYYEQYF.

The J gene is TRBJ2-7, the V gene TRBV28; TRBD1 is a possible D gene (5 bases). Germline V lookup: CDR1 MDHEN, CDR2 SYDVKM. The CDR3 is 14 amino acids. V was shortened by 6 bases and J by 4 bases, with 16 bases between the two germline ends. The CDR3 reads CASSRDSLLYEQYF. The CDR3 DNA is TGTGCCAGCAGCCGTGACAGTCTCCTATACGAGCAGTACTTC.

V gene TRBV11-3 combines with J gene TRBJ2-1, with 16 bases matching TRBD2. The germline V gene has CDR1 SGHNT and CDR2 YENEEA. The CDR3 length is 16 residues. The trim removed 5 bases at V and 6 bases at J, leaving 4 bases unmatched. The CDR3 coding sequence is TGTGCCAGCAGCCCAGGGACTAGCGGGAGGGGCAATGAGCAGTTCTTC. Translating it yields CASSPGTSGRGNEQFF.

The CDR3 sequence: CASSAFGQGEAKNIQYF. The CDR3 nucleotides are TGTGCCAGCAGTGCCTTCGGACAGGGAGAAGCCAAAAACATTCAGTACTTC. The chain recombines TRBV25-1 with TRBJ2-4, with 8 bases that match TRBD1. The length of the CDR3 is 17 residues. Germline trimming cut 4 bases from V and 0 bases from J; bases unmatched to any gene: 8. Germline V gene lookup returns CDR1 MGHDK and CDR2 SYGVNS.

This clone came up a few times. CDR3: CATSTGGGNTIYF. CDR3 coding DNA: TGTGCCACCTCGACAGGGGGTGGAAACACCATATATTTT. This chain uses TRBV10-3 with TRBJ1-3, with 9 bases matching TRBD1. This CDR3 is built from 13 residues. Germline V gene lookup returns CDR1 ENHRY and CDR2 SYGVKD. Trimming at V came to 10 bases and at J to 3 bases, leaving 4 bases not matched to a gene.

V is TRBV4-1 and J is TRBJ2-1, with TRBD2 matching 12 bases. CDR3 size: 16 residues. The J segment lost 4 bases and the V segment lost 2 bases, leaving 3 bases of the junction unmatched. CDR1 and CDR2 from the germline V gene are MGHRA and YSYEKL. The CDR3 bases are TGCGCCAGCAGCCAACCCACTAGCGGGAGGTACAATGAGCAGTTCTTC. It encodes CASSQPTSGRYNEQFF.

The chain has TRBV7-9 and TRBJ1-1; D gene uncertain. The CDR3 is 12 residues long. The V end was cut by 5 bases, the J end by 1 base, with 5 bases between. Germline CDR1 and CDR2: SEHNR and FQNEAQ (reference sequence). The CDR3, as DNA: TGTGCCAGCAGCCATTCGAACACTGAAGCTTTCTTT. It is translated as CASSHSNTEAFF.

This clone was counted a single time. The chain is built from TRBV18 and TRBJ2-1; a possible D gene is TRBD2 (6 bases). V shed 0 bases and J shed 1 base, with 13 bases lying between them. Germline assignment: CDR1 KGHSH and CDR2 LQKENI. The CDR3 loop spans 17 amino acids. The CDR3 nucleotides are TGTGCCAGCTCACCACCCGGCGGGACCGAGTCCTACAATGAGCAGTTCTTC. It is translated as CASSPPGGTESYNEQFF.

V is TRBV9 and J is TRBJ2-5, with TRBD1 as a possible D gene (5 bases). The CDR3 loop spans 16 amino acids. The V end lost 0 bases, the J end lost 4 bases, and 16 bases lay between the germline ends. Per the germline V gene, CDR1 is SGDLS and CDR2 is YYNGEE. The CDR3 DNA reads TGTGCCAGCAGCGTAGGAGGCAGGGTGGGCCGAGAGACCCAGTACTTC. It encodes CASSVGGRVGRETQYF.

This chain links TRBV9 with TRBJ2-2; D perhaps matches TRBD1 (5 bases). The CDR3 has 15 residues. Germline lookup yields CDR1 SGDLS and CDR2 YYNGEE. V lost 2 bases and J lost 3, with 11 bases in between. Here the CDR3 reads CASSVRARDTGELFF. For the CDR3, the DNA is TGTGCCAGCAGCGTTCGTGCCAGGGACACCGGGGAGCTGTTTTTT.

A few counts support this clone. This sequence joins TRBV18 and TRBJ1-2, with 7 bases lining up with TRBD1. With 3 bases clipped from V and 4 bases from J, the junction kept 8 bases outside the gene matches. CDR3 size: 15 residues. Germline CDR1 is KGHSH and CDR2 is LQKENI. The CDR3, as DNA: TGTGCCAGCTCACCCCGGCCGGGACAGATCTATGGCTACACCTTC. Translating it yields CASSPRPGQIYGYTF.

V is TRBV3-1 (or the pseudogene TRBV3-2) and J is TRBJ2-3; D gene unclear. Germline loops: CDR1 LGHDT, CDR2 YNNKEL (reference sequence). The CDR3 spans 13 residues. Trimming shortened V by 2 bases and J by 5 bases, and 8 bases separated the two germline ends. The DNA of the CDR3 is TGTGCCAGCAGCCAATTTACTTTAGATACGCAGTATTTT. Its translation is CASSQFTLDTQYF.

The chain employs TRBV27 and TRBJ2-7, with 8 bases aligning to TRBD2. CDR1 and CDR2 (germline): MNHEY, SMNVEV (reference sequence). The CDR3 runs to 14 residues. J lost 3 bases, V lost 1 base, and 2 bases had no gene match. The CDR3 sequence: CASSLYREGYEQYF. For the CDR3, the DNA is TGTGCCAGCAGTTTATACCGGGAGGGCTACGAGCAGTACTTC.

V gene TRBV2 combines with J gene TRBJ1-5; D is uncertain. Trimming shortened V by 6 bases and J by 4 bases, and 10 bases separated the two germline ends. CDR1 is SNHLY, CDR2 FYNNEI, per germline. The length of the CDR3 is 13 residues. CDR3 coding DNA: TGTGCCAGCAGAGGAGACGGGAATCAGCCCCAGCATTTT. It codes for CASRGDGNQPQHF.

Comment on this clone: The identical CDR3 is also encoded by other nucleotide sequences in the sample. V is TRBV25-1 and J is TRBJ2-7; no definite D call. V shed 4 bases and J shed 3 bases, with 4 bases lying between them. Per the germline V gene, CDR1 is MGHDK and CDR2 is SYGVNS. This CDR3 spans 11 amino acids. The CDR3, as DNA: TGTGCCAGCAGTGGAGGCTACGAGCAGTACTTC. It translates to CASSGGYEQYF.

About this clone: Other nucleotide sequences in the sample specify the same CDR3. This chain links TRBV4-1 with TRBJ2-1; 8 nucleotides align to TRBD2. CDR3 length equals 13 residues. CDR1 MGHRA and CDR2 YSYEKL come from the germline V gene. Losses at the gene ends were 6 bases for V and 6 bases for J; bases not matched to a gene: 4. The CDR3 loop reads CASSRLASNEQFF. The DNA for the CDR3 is TGCGCCAGCAGTCGACTAGCGTCCAATGAGCAGTTCTTC.

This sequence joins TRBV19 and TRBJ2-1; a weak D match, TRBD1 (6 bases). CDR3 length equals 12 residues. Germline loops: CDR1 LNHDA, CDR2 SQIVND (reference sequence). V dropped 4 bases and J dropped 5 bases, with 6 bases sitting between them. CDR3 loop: CASSTGDNEQFF. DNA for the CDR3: TGTGCCAGTAGTACAGGGGACAATGAGCAGTTCTTC.

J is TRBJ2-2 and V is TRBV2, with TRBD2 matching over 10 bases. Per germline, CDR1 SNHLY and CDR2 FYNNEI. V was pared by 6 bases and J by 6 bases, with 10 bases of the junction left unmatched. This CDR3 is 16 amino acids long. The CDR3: CASSLRTSGTSGELFF. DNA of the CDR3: TGTGCCAGCAGCCTTCGTACTAGCGGGACGTCCGGGGAGCTGTTTTTT.

This CDR3 reads CASSDGGLAGEGRTDTQYF. DNA for the CDR3: TGTGCCAGCAGTGACGGGGGACTAGCGGGAGAGGGTCGCACAGATACGCAGTATTTT. The V call is TRBV6-4, the J call TRBJ2-3; 14 bases agree with TRBD2. The V and J ends lost 2 bases and 1 base, in that order; junction bases with no gene match: 8. The germline V gene encodes CDR1 MRHNA and CDR2 SNTAGT. The CDR3 runs to 19 residues.

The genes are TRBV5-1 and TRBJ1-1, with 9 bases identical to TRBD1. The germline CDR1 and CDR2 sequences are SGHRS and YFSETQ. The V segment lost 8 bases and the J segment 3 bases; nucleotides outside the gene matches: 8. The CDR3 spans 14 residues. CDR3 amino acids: CASQTGGRHTEAFF. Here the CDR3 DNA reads TGCGCCAGTCAGACAGGGGGAAGACACACTGAAGCTTTCTTT. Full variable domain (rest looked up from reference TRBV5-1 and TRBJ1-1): KAGVTQTPRYLIKTRGQQVTLSCSPISGHRSVSWYQQTPGQGLQFLFEYFSETQRNKGNFPGRFSGRQFSNSRSEMNVSTLELGDSALYLCASQTGGRHTEAFFGQGTRLTVV.

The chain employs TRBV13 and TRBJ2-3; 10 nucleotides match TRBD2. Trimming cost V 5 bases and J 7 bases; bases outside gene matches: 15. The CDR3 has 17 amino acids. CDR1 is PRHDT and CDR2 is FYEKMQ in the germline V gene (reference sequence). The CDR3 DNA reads TGTGCCAGCAGCAACCCCCGCAGGGGACTAGCGATCCATACGCAGTATTTT. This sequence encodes CASSNPRRGLAIHTQYF.

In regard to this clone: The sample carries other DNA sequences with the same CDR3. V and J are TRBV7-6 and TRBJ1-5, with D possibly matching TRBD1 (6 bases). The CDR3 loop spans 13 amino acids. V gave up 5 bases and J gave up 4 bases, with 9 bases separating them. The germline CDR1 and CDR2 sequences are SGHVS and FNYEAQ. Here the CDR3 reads CASSLDRNQPQHF. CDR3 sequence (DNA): TGTGCCAGCAGCCTGGACAGAAATCAGCCCCAGCATTTT.

DNA for the CDR3: TGTGCCAGCAGCCAGCAGGGAACTGAAGCTTTCTTT. Protein product: CASSQQGTEAFF. This chain connects TRBV3-1 (or the pseudogene TRBV3-2) to TRBJ1-1; tentatively, D is TRBD1 (5 bases). From germline, CDR1 is LGHDT and CDR2 YNNKEL (reference sequence). V shed 3 bases and J shed 5 bases, with 7 bases lying between them. CDR3 length: 12 amino acids.

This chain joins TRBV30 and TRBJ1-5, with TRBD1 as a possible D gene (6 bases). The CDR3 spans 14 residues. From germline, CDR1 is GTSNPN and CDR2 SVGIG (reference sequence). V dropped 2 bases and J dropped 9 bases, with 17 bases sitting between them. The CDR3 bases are TGTGCCTGGAGTTTGGACAGTGGGTATTGGCCCCAGCATTTT. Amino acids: CAWSLDSGYWPQHF.

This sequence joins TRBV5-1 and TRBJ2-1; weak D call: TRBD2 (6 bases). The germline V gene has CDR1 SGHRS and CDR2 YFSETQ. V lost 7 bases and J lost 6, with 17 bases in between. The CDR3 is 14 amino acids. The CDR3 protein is CASQAWTNGNEQFF. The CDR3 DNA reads TGCGCCAGCCAAGCGTGGACTAATGGCAATGAGCAGTTCTTC.

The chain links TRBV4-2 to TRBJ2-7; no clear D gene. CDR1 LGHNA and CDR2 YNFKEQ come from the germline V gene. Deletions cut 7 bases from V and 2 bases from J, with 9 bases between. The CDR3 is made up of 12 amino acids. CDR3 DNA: TGTGCCAGCACGAGTCCGACCTACGAGCAGTACTTC. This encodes CASTSPTYEQYF.

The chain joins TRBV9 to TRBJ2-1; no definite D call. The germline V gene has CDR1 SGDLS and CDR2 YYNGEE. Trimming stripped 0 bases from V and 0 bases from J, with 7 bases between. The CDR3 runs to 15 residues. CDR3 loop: CASSVGQNSYNEQFF. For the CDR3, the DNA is TGTGCCAGCAGCGTAGGTCAGAACTCCTACAATGAGCAGTTCTTC.

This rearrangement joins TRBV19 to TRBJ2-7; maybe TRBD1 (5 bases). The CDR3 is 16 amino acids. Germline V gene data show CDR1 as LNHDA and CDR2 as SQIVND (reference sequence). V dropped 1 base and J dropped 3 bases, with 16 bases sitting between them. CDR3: CASSIAGQKRLYEQYF. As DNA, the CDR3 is TGTGCCAGTAGTATAGCAGGGCAGAAAAGACTCTACGAGCAGTACTTC.